This T cell receptor beta chain was profiled in a study of T cell responses to AZD1222 COVID-19 vaccine. Study-wide findings and caveats: Reportedly, close to half of spike-specific TCRs are directed against unmutated variant regions. Only after the peak T cell response were repertoires sampled. Among vaccine-associated CD4 TCRs, coverage spanned spike, with dominance at 160-218 and 743-854.

Only in-frame clones appear in the TCRdb table, and some are missing; sequencing was by immunoSEQ multiplex PCR. The sample lists approximately 150,000 clones, about nine tenths seen once, with roughly 1.2% in the top ten. Regarding this clone: Its antigen is as yet unknown.

This CDR3 is built from 17 residues. After removal of 4 bases from V and 3 bases from J, the junction contained 9 bases not matched to a gene. Germline V gene lookup returns CDR1 SNHLY and CDR2 FYNNEI. The sequence came from an adult who received the AZD1222 COVID-19 vaccine. This sequence joins TRBV2 and TRBJ2-3; 11 nucleotides align to TRBD2. Sequencing was performed on peripheral blood, taken 28 days after the second AZD1222 dose. The CDR3 nucleotides read TGTGCCAGCAGTGGGCTGGCTCGACTAGCGGGAACAGATACGCAGTATTTT. The encoded protein is CASSGLARLAGTDTQYF.